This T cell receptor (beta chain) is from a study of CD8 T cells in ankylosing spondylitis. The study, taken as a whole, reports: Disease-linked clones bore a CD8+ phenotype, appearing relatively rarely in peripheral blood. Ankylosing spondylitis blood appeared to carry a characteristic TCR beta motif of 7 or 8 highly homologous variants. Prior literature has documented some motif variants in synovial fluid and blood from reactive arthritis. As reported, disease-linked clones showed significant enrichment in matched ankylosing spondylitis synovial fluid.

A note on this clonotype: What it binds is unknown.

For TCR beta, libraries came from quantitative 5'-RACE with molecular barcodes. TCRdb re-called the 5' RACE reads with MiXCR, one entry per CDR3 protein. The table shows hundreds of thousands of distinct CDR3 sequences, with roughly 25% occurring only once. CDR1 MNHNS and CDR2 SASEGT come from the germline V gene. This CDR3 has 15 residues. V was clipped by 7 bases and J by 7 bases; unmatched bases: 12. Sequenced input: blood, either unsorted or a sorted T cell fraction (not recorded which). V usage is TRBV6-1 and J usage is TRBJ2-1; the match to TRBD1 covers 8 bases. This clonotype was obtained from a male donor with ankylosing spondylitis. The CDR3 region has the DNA TGTGCCAGCACCCTGACAGGGGCTTCCTTGAATGAGCAGTTCTTC. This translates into CASTLTGASLNEQFF.